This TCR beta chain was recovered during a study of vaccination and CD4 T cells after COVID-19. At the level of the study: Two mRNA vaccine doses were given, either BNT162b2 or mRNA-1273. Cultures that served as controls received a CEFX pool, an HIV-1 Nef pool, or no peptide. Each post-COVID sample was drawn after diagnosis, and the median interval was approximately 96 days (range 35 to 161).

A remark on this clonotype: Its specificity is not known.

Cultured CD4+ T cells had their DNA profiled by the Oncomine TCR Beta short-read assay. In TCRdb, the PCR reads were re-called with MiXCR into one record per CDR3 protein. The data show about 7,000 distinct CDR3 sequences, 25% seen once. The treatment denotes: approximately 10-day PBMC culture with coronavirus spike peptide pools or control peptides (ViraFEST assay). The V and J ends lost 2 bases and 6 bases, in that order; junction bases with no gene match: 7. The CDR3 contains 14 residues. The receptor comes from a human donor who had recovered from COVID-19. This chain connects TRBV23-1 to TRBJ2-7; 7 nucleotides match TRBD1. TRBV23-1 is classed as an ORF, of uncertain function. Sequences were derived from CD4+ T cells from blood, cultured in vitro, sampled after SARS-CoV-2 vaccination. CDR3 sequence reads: CASSQPDRSPEQYF. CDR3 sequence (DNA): TGCGCCAGCAGTCAACCGGACAGGTCCCCCGAGCAGTACTTC.